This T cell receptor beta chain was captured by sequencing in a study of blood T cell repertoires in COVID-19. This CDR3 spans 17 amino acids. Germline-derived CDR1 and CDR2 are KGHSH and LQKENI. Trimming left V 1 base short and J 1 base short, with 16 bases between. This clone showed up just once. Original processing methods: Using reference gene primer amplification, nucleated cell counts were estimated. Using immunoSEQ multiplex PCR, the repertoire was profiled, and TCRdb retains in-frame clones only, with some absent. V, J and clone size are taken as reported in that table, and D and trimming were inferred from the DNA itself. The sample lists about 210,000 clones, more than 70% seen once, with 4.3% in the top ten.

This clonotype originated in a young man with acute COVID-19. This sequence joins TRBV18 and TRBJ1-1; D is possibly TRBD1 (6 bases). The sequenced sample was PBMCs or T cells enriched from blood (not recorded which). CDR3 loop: CASSPRQAAGTNTEAFF. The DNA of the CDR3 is TGTGCCAGCTCACCACGACAGGCGGCCGGTACGAACACTGAAGCTTTCTTT.